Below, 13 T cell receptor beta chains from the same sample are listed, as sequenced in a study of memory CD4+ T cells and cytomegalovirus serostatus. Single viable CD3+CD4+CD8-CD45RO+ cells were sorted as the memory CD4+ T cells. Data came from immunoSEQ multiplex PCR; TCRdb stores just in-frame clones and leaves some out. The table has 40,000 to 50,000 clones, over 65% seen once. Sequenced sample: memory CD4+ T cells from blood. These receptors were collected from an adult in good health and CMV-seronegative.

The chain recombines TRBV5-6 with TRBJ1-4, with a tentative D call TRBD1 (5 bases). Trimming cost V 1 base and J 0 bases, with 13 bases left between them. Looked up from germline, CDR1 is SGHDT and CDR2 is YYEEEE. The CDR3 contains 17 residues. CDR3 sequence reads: CASSLWRGEATNEKLFF. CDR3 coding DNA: TGTGCCAGCAGCTTGTGGAGGGGTGAGGCAACTAATGAAAAACTGTTTTTT.

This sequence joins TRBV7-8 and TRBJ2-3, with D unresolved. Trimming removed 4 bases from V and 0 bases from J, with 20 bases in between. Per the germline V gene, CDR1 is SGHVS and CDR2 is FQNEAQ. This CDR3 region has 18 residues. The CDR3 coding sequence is TGTGCCAGCAGCTCCTACTTAGGACGTACCCTTAGCACAGATACGCAGTATTTT. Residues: CASSSYLGRTLSTDTQYF.

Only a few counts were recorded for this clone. CDR3 amino acids: CASSLPVLDTIYF. The DNA of the CDR3 is TGTGCCAGCAGCTTACCGGTATTGGACACCATATATTTT. This chain uses TRBV7-8 with TRBJ1-3, with unresolved D. V was shortened by 2 bases and J by 8 bases, with 10 bases between the two germline ends. CDR3 length: 13 residues. Germline values: CDR1 SGHVS, CDR2 FQNEAQ.

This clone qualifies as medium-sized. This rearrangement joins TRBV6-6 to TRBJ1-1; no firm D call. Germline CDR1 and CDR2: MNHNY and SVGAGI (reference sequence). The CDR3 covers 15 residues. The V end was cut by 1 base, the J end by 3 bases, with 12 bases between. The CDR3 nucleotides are TGTGCCAGCAGTTACTGGTCCTTCGGGGACACTGAAGCTTTCTTT. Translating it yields CASSYWSFGDTEAFF.

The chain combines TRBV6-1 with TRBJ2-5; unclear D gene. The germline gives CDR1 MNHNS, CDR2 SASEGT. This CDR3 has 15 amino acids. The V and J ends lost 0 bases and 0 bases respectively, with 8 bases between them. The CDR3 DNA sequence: TGTGCCAGCAGTGAAGCCACCGAGTACCAAGAGACCCAGTACTTC. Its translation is CASSEATEYQETQYF.

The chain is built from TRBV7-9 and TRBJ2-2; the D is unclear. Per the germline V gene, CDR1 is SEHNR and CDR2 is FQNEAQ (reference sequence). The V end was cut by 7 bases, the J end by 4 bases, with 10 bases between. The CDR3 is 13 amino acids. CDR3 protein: CASNHQITGELFF. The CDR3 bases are TGTGCCAGCAACCACCAAATCACCGGGGAGCTGTTTTTT.

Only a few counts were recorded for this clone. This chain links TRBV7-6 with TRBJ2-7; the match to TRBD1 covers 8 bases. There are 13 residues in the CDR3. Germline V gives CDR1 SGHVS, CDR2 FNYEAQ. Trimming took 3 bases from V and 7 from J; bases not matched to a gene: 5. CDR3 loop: CASSLEGTGEQYF. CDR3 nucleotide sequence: TGTGCCAGCAGCTTGGAGGGGACAGGAGAGCAGTACTTC.

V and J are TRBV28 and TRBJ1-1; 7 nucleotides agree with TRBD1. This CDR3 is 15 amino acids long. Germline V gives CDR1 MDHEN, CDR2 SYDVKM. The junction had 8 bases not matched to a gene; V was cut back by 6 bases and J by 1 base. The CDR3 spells CASRPPGTENTEAFF. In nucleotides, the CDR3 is TGTGCCAGCAGACCACCCGGGACAGAGAACACTGAAGCTTTCTTT.

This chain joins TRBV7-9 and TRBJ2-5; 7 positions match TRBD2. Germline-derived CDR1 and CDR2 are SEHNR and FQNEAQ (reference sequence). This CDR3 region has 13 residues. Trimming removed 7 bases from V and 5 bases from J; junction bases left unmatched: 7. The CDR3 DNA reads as TGTGCCAGCACCCGGGGGGATTTTGAGACCCAGTACTTC. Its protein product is CASTRGDFETQYF.

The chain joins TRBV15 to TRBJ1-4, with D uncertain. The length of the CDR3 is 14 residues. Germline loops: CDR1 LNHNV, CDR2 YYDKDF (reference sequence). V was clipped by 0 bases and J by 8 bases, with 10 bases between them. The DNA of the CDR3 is TGTGCCACCAGCAGAGATCTTAAGGTGGAAAAACTGTTTTTT. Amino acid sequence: CATSRDLKVEKLFF.

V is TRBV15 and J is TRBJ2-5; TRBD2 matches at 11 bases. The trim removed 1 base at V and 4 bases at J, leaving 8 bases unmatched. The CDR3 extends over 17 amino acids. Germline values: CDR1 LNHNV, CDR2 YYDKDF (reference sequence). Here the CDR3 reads CATSRGPHSGGGETQYF. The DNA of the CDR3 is TGTGCCACCAGCAGAGGCCCCCATAGCGGGGGGGGAGAGACCCAGTACTTC.

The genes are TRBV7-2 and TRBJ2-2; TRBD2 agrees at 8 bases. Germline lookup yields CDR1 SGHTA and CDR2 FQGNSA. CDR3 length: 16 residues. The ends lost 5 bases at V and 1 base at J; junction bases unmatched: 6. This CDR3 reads CASSLPGGLNTGELFF. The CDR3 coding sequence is TGTGCCAGCAGCCTGCCGGGGGGGCTGAACACCGGGGAGCTGTTTTTT.

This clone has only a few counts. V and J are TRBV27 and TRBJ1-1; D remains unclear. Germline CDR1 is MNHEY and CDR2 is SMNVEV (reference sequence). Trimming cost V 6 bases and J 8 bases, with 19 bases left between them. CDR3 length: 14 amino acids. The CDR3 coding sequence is TGTGCCAGCAGGCTGACAAGGGAGTCGGGGGAAGCTTTCTTT. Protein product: CASRLTRESGEAFF.